The 30 T cell receptor beta chains reported below all come from one sample, sequenced in a study of T cell responses to AZD1222 COVID-19 vaccine. Method: immunoSEQ multiplex PCR; TCRdb's copy keeps in-frame clones and lacks some. There are over 100,000 clones in the sample; around 90% occur only once, and around 8% lies in the top ten. This sample comprised peripheral blood, obtained on day 0 of AZD1222 vaccination. These TCRs come from an adult in good health.

The chain couples TRBV19 to TRBJ2-2; 8 bases line up with TRBD2. This CDR3 spans 15 amino acids. The V gene's germline CDR1 is LNHDA and CDR2 SQIVND (reference sequence). V lost 7 bases to trimming and J lost 6 bases; unmatched junction nucleotides: 10. CDR3 in DNA: TGTGCCAGTACCCCAATAGCGGGGAGGGCCGGGGAGCTGTTTTTT. It specifies CASTPIAGRAGELFF.

The chain links TRBV28 to TRBJ1-4, with a tentative D call TRBD1 (6 bases). Germline CDR1 and CDR2: MDHEN and SYDVKM. The CDR3 is 15 residues long. The V end was cut by 2 bases, the J end by 6 bases, with 13 bases between. CDR3 bases: TGTGCCAGCAGTTTAGGGGACATTGATGATGAAAAACTGTTTTTT. Translating gives CASSLGDIDDEKLFF.

The J gene is TRBJ1-5, the V gene TRBV14; D call uncertain. This CDR3 is built from 13 residues. CDR1 and CDR2 (germline): SGHDN, FVKESK. With 4 bases removed from V and 5 bases from J, the gap between germline ends came to 9 bases. CDR3 DNA: TGTGCCAGCAGCCGGGGTATGCATCAGCCCCAGCATTTT. It yields the protein CASSRGMHQPQHF.

J is TRBJ1-5 and V is TRBV7-8; TRBD1 matches at 7 bases. Germline assignment: CDR1 SGHVS and CDR2 FQNEAQ. J gave up 4 bases and V 5 bases, and 8 bases lay outside the gene matches. The CDR3 consists of 15 residues. The CDR3 is CASSPTRGRNQPQHF. As DNA, the CDR3 is TGTGCCAGCAGCCCAACCAGGGGGAGGAATCAGCCCCAGCATTTT.

V gene TRBV7-8 combines with J gene TRBJ1-2; weak D call: TRBD1 (5 bases). V lost 2 bases and J lost 6, with 10 bases in between. The germline V gene encodes CDR1 SGHVS and CDR2 FQNEAQ. The CDR3 runs 13 residues. CDR3 protein: CASSLQGYDGYTF. The CDR3 coding sequence is TGTGCCAGCAGCTTACAGGGTTATGATGGCTACACCTTC. The full variable domain, completed using reference TRBV7-8 and TRBJ1-2, is GAGVSQSPRYKVAKRGQDVALRCDPISGHVSLFWYQQALGQGPEFLTYFQNEAQLDKSGLPSDRFFAERPEGSVSTLKIQRTQQEDSAVYLCASSLQGYDGYTFGSGTRLTVV.

This clone was seen once. V and J are TRBV3-1 (or the pseudogene TRBV3-2) and TRBJ2-5, with unresolved D. Germline values: CDR1 LGHDT, CDR2 YNNKEL (reference sequence). V lost 7 bases to trimming and J lost 3 bases, with 6 bases between them. There are 11 residues in the CDR3. The CDR3 sequence is CASTLKETQYF. The CDR3 coding sequence is TGTGCCAGCACCCTGAAAGAGACCCAGTACTTC.

V gene TRBV19 combines with J gene TRBJ2-2, with TRBD2 as a possible D gene (6 bases). V gave up 1 base and J gave up 2 bases, with 8 bases separating them. The CDR3 totals 15 residues. Germline CDR1 is LNHDA and CDR2 is SQIVND (reference sequence). The CDR3 DNA reads TGTGCCAGTAGTATAGGGGGGGTTAACACCGGGGAGCTGTTTTTT. As protein: CASSIGGVNTGELFF. The entire variable domain, with the rest obtained from reference TRBV19 and TRBJ2-2, is as follows: DGGITQSPKYLFRKEGQNVTLSCEQNLNHDAMYWYRQDPGQGLRLIYYSQIVNDFQKGDIAEGYSVSREKKESFPLTVTSAQKNPTAFYLCASSIGGVNTGELFFGEGSRLTVL.

V gene TRBV6-5 combines with J gene TRBJ1-1; tentatively, D is TRBD1 (5 bases). Between the trimmed V and J ends, which lost 2 bases and 11 bases, there was a span of 15 bases. CDR3 length: 13 residues. From germline, CDR1 is MNHEY and CDR2 SVGAGI. The CDR3 protein is CASSYGHGHQAFF. The CDR3 nucleotides are TGTGCCAGCAGTTACGGGCACGGACATCAGGCTTTCTTT.

The rearrangement joins TRBV9 to TRBJ2-2; 10 bases align to TRBD1. There are 16 residues in the CDR3. The germline CDR1 and CDR2 sequences are SGDLS and YYNGEE. With V trimmed by 4 bases and J by 5 bases, 8 bases remained unmatched. In DNA, the CDR3 is TGTGCCAGCAGCCCCCGGGGACAGGGGTCTACCGGGGAGCTGTTTTTT. It yields the protein CASSPRGQGSTGELFF. Complete variable domain (other parts from reference TRBV9 and TRBJ2-2): DSGVTQTPKHLITATGQRVTLRCSPRSGDLSVYWYQQSLDQGLQFLIQYYNGEERAKGNILERFSAQQFPDLHSELNLSSLELGDSALYFCASSPRGQGSTGELFFGEGSRLTVL.

The V call is TRBV5-6, the J call TRBJ1-6; possibly TRBD1 for D (5 bases). Germline loops: CDR1 SGHDT, CDR2 YYEEEE. V gave up 7 bases and J gave up 9 bases, with 17 bases separating them. The CDR3 covers 14 residues. DNA for the CDR3: TGTGCCAGCCGGTTCGGGCAGGGTGGTTCACCCCTCCACTTT. Translated: CASRFGQGGSPLHF.

The rearrangement joins TRBV29-1 to TRBJ2-1, with D possibly being TRBD2 (5 bases). The CDR3 sequence is 12 residues long. Trimming pared 3 bases from V and 7 bases from J, leaving 10 bases between. The germline gives CDR1 SQVTM, CDR2 ANQGSEA. The CDR3 DNA reads as TGCAGCGTTGATGGACTCCGAAATGAGCAGTTCTTC. It yields the protein CSVDGLRNEQFF.

The chain combines TRBV6-1 with TRBJ1-3; D is unresolved. The V end lost 2 bases, the J end lost 0 bases, and 8 bases lay between the germline ends. Germline CDR1 reads MNHNS; CDR2 reads SASEGT. The CDR3 has 15 residues. The CDR3 here is CASSERHFSGNTIYF. The CDR3 bases are TGTGCCAGCAGTGAAAGACATTTCTCTGGAAACACCATATATTTT.

The chain has TRBV25-1 and TRBJ1-2; D not certain. V gave up 0 bases and J gave up 7 bases, with 9 bases separating them. Germline-derived CDR1 and CDR2 are MGHDK and SYGVNS. This CDR3 has 13 residues. The CDR3 is CASSEYEGGGYTF. In nucleotides, the CDR3 is TGTGCCAGCAGTGAATATGAAGGAGGTGGCTACACCTTC.

This clone was observed a single time. CDR3 sequence: CASSLAGARGANVLTF. The CDR3 DNA is TGCGCCAGCAGCTTGGCGGGGGCGCGAGGGGCCAACGTCCTGACTTTC. This chain connects TRBV5-1 to TRBJ2-6; the D gene could be TRBD1 or TRBD2 (6 bases each). From germline, CDR1 is SGHRS and CDR2 YFSETQ. The germline V and J ends were trimmed by 0 bases and 4 bases, with 11 bases remaining between them. The CDR3 totals 16 residues.

The J gene is TRBJ1-6, the V gene TRBV30, with D perhaps matching TRBD1 (5 bases). Germline CDR1 GTSNPN, CDR2 SVGIG (reference sequence). The CDR3 covers 13 residues. V gave up 3 bases and J gave up 9 bases, with 12 bases separating them. The chain's CDR3 is CAWRSGNASPLHF. The CDR3 bases are TGTGCCTGGAGATCAGGGAACGCTTCACCCCTCCACTTT.

The chain recombines TRBV6-1 with TRBJ2-2; 8 bases are a match to TRBD2. CDR1 MNHNS and CDR2 SASEGT come from the germline V gene. This CDR3 has 17 residues. J lost 5 bases, V lost 0 bases, and 8 bases had no gene match. The CDR3 nucleotides read TGTGCCAGCAGTGAAGCAAAGATAGCGGGGAATACCGGGGAGCTGTTTTTT. Translating it yields CASSEAKIAGNTGELFF.

Regarding this clone: The germline gene is not matched at one end of the junction; a read error may be the cause. The chain employs TRBV25-1 and TRBJ2-7, with TRBD2 matching over 10 bases. Germline V lookup: CDR1 MGHDK, CDR2 SYGVNS. The CDR3 is 12 amino acids. For the CDR3, the DNA is TGTGCCAGCAGTTCTTTAGCGGGAGGACAGGACTTC. This gives the protein CASSSLAGGQDF.

CDR3 sequence reads: CASSIRQGTEAFF. Here the CDR3 DNA reads TGTGCCAGCAGCATACGACAGGGCACTGAAGCTTTCTTT. The chain combines TRBV7-3 with TRBJ1-1, with 7 positions matching TRBD1. Losses at the gene ends were 5 bases for V and 4 bases for J; bases not matched to a gene: 4. This CDR3 is built from 13 residues. Germline lookup yields CDR1 SGHTA and CDR2 FQGTGA.

V gene TRBV27 combines with J gene TRBJ1-1; 11 bases fit TRBD1. J was trimmed by 9 bases and V by 4 bases; bases with no gene match: 10. CDR1 and CDR2 (germline): MNHEY, SMNVEV (reference sequence). The CDR3 contains 15 residues. CDR3 sequence reads: CASSSETWDRGKAFF. The CDR3 DNA sequence: TGTGCCAGCAGTTCAGAGACCTGGGACAGGGGGAAAGCTTTCTTT.

This clone has just one count. This rearrangement joins TRBV7-9 to TRBJ1-1; 12 bases agree with TRBD1. Germline CDR1 reads SEHNR; CDR2 reads FQNEAQ (reference sequence). Unmatched junction bases numbered 2, after V lost 1 base and J lost 2 bases. There are 16 residues in the CDR3. CDR3: CASSLGDRGPNTEAFF. For the CDR3, the DNA is TGTGCCAGCAGCTTAGGGGACAGGGGGCCAAACACTGAAGCTTTCTTT.

This clone appeared a single time. The rearrangement joins TRBV28 to TRBJ1-5, with a tentative D call TRBD1 (6 bases). Germline V gene data show CDR1 as MDHEN and CDR2 as SYDVKM. The V gene lost 4 bases and the J gene lost 2 bases, with 15 bases spanning the gap. The CDR3 consists of 16 residues. CDR3 residues: CASSSGTKGGNQPQHF. CDR3 coding DNA: TGTGCCAGCAGTTCGGGGACAAAAGGAGGCAATCAGCCCCAGCATTTT. Full variable domain (missing parts from reference TRBV28 and TRBJ1-5): DVKVTQSSRYLVKRTGEKVFLECVQDMDHENMFWYRQDPGLGLRLIYFSYDVKMKEKGDIPEGYSVSREKKERFSLILESASTNQTSMYLCASSSGTKGGNQPQHFGDGTRLSIL.

This clone came up once. This CDR3 is CASSLERGSGELFF. The CDR3 nucleotides read TGTGCCAGCAGCTTAGAGCGGGGGTCCGGGGAGCTGTTTTTT. This chain joins TRBV7-2 and TRBJ2-2; 8 bases line up with TRBD2. Germline V CDR1 and CDR2: SGHTA, FQGNSA. CDR3 length: 14 amino acids. Trimming took 1 base from V and 6 from J; bases not matched to a gene: 1. Combining the CDR3 with reference TRBV7-2 and TRBJ2-2 gives the whole variable domain GAGVSQSPSNKVTEKGKDVELRCDPISGHTALYWYRQSLGQGLEFLIYFQGNSAPDKSGLPSDRFSAERTGGSVSTLTIQRTQQEDSAVYLCASSLERGSGELFFGEGSRLTVL.

V and J are TRBV7-2 and TRBJ2-1; D uncertain. Germline CDR1 and CDR2: SGHTA and FQGNSA. This CDR3 has 14 amino acids. V was clipped by 5 bases and J by 7 bases, with 15 bases between them. CDR3 region: CASSPLGSVNEQFF. In DNA, the CDR3 is TGTGCCAGCAGCCCCCTTGGTAGTGTTAATGAGCAGTTCTTC.

A few counts support this clone. The chain uses TRBV19 and TRBJ1-1; D uncertain. V was pared by 2 bases and J by 1 base, with 14 bases between. Germline values: CDR1 LNHDA, CDR2 SQIVND (reference sequence). The CDR3 totals 16 residues. The CDR3 loop is CASSIPLINSNTEAFF. The CDR3 DNA is TGTGCCAGTAGTATACCCCTCATTAACTCGAACACTGAAGCTTTCTTT.

The chain carries TRBV4-2 and TRBJ2-5; 11 bases match TRBD1. The ends lost 4 bases at V and 6 bases at J; junction bases unmatched: 7. This CDR3 region has 15 residues. In germline, CDR1 is LGHNA, CDR2 YNFKEQ. CDR3 sequence reads: CASSPGQGGTKTQYF. Written as DNA, the CDR3 is TGTGCCAGCAGCCCGGGACAGGGGGGGACGAAGACCCAGTACTTC.

The chain is built from TRBV7-9 and TRBJ2-7; 10 bases map to TRBD1. This CDR3 contains 14 residues. Per the germline V gene, CDR1 is SEHNR and CDR2 is FQNEAQ (reference sequence). Germline trimming cut 5 bases from V and 7 bases from J; bases unmatched to any gene: 8. Written as DNA, the CDR3 is TGTGCCAGCAGCCCCGGGACAGGGGCCCGGGAGCAGTACTTC. This sequence encodes CASSPGTGAREQYF.

The chain uses TRBV9 and TRBJ2-3; the D is unclear. V shed 0 bases and J shed 5 bases, with 7 bases lying between them. Germline V lookup: CDR1 SGDLS, CDR2 YYNGEE. This CDR3 spans 13 amino acids. In DNA, the CDR3 is TGTGCCAGCAGCGTAGGACTTGGAGATACGCAGTATTTT. This sequence encodes CASSVGLGDTQYF.

The sample holds a few counts of this clone. V is TRBV7-9 and J is TRBJ1-1; the D gene is possibly TRBD1 (5 bases). CDR1 is SEHNR, CDR2 FQNEAQ, per germline (reference sequence). The length of the CDR3 is 16 residues. Trimming removed 5 bases from V and 4 bases from J, with 20 bases in between. In DNA form, the CDR3 reads TGTGCCAGCAGCCTGTGGATGGGGAGCGGGGGCACTGAAGCTTTCTTT. The encoded protein is CASSLWMGSGGTEAFF.

The CDR3 spells CASTTTGDYGYTF. DNA of the CDR3: TGCGCCAGCACCACCACAGGGGACTATGGCTACACCTTC. The rearrangement links TRBV5-1 to TRBJ1-2, with 7 nucleotides matching TRBD1. Germline trimming cut 6 bases from V and 3 bases from J; bases unmatched to any gene: 5. Germline V gene sequence: CDR1 SGHRS, CDR2 YFSETQ. The length of the CDR3 is 13 residues.

The chain employs TRBV28 and TRBJ1-5; 12 bases are a match to TRBD1. The J segment lost 5 bases and the V segment lost 7 bases, leaving 3 bases of the junction unmatched. The CDR3 runs 14 residues. CDR1 and CDR2 (germline): MDHEN, SYDVKM. DNA of the CDR3: TGTGCCAGCACCGGGACAGGGGGCTATCAGCCCCAGCATTTT. It codes for CASTGTGGYQPQHF.